Within the sample, the clone carrying this T cell receptor beta chain is medium-sized. Amplification of TCR beta CDR3 regions used RNA as the template. RT-PCR in the first round (using the HTBI primer set) targeted the TCR CDR3. In TCRdb, the multiplex PCR reads were re-called with MiXCR into one record per CDR3 protein. Of over 45,000 distinct CDR3 sequences in the sample, about half were seen once. These data come from a study of T cells in Graves' hyperthyroidism and ophthalmopathy. It was 8 to 10 ml of fresh peripheral blood that supplied the PBMCs. CDR1 SNHLY and CDR2 FYNNEI come from the germline V gene. J gave up 6 bases and V 4 bases, and 5 bases lay outside the gene matches. This CDR3 has 14 amino acids.

What was sequenced was blood. The clonotype comes from a woman between 45 and 60 years old with Graves' ophthalmopathy. The chain couples TRBV2 to TRBJ2-3; 9 bases match TRBD1. CDR3 sequence reads: CASSGDREHDTQYF. The CDR3 DNA follows: TGTGCCAGCAGTGGGGACAGGGAGCATGATACGCAGTATTTT.